These 6 T cell receptor beta chains share one sample of origin, sequenced in a study of OX40 agonist ivuxolimab in advanced cancers. Repertoires were generated with immunoSEQ multiplex PCR, while TCRdb's copy carries only in-frame clones and drops some. The table has around 29,000 clones, about 86% seen once. The specimen was CD4+ or CD8+ T cells sorted from blood, collected in a trial of the OX40 agonist ivuxolimab. The receptors were gathered from an adult with an advanced solid tumor such as melanoma, head and neck, liver or kidney cancer.

The chain is built from TRBV7-6 and TRBJ2-3, with 7 bases fitting TRBD2. Trimming took 5 bases from V and 1 from J; bases not matched to a gene: 6. The CDR3 contains 15 residues. Germline CDR1 is SGHVS and CDR2 is FNYEAQ. CDR3 loop: CASSLSGDGTDTQYF. CDR3 nucleotide sequence: TGTGCCAGCAGCCTCAGCGGGGACGGCACAGATACGCAGTATTTT. Full variable domain (missing parts from reference TRBV7-6 and TRBJ2-3): GAGVSQSPRYKVTKRGQDVALRCDPISGHVSLYWYRQALGQGPEFLTYFNYEAQQDKSGLPNDRFSAERPEGSISTLTIQRTEQRDSAMYRCASSLSGDGTDTQYFGPGTRLTVL.

The chain couples TRBV14 to TRBJ2-1; possibly TRBD2 for D (6 bases). From germline, CDR1 is SGHDN and CDR2 FVKESK. Trimming removed 3 bases from V and 11 bases from J, with 17 bases in between. The CDR3 is made up of 14 amino acids. The CDR3: CASSQTGVGAQQFF. The CDR3 bases are TGTGCCAGCAGCCAGACGGGAGTAGGGGCTCAGCAGTTCTTC. Using reference TRBV14 and TRBJ2-1 for the parts outside the CDR3, the full variable domain is EAGVTQFPSHSVIEKGQTVTLRCDPISGHDNLYWYRRVMGKEIKFLLHFVKESKQDESGMPNNRFLAERTGGTYSTLKVQPAELEDSGVYFCASSQTGVGAQQFFGPGTRLTVL.

This clone has just one count. The chain joins TRBV10-3 to TRBJ1-4, with D perhaps TRBD1 (5 bases). Per the germline V gene, CDR1 is ENHRY and CDR2 is SYGVKD. V lost 2 bases and J lost 5, with 9 bases in between. The CDR3 contains 14 residues. CDR3 sequence reads: CAISEASGNEKLFF. For the CDR3, the DNA is TGTGCCATCAGTGAGGCGTCAGGGAATGAAAAACTGTTTTTT.

The CDR3 here is CASSLVAGNTEAFF. The CDR3 nucleotides are TGTGCCAGCAGCTTAGTCGCAGGGAACACTGAAGCTTTCTTT. The rearrangement joins TRBV7-9 to TRBJ1-1; D remains ambiguous. V dropped 1 base and J dropped 1 base, with 7 bases sitting between them. CDR1 SEHNR and CDR2 FQNEAQ come from the germline V gene (reference sequence). This CDR3 contains 14 residues.

The chain uses TRBV29-1 and TRBJ2-7; D gene ambiguous. CDR1 SQVTM and CDR2 ANQGSEA come from the germline V gene. Trimming took off 3 bases at V and 7 bases at J, with 10 bases between the two ends. The CDR3 runs to 11 residues. CDR3 bases: TGCAGCGTTGAGACTTTGGAGGAGCAGTACTTC. The encoded protein is CSVETLEEQYF.

This clone was seen a few times. The CDR3 DNA reads as TGTGCCAGCAGTGATGGGGCTAGCACAGATACGCAGTATTTT. Translating gives CASSDGASTDTQYF. The genes are TRBV2 and TRBJ2-3; perhaps TRBD1 as D (5 bases). V shed 3 bases and J shed 0 bases, with 7 bases lying between them. This CDR3 has 14 residues. Germline values: CDR1 SNHLY, CDR2 FYNNEI.